These T cell receptor beta chains were read from a single sample in a study of metastatic and nonmetastatic thyroid tumors. TCRdb reprocessed the PCR reads using MiXCR. The repertoire holds 10,000 to 15,000 clones, with 25% to 35% as singletons. The sequenced material came from tumor tissue. All receptors come from a female donor with papillary thyroid cancer or a benign thyroid nodule (not recorded which). Some clones in this sample may be carry-over from other donors' samples. Each CDR3 is given with its conserved first and last residue. A D gene is named only where the DNA matches it firmly. Not every row has a clone size; where given, it reads once, few, many or a size class.

CDR3nt	CDR3aa	v_gene	j_gene	d_gene	abundance
TGTGCCAGCAGCTTAGATACCGGGGTATATTCCCATAGCTCCTACGAGCAGTACTTC	CASSLDTGVYSHSSYEQYF	TRBV11-2	TRBJ2-7	.	medium-sized
TGTGCCAGCAGTTACGGGGCGCGGGGGGCCGAGCAGTACTTC	CASSYGARGAEQYF	TRBV6-2/TRBV6-3	TRBJ2-7	TRBD2	.
TGTGCCAGCCAGGGACAGCCGTGGCATGGCTACACCTTC	CASQGQPWHGYTF	TRBV6-1	TRBJ1-2	TRBD1	.
TGTGCCAGCAGGCATTCGGGACCGGGCTTGGAGCAGTACTTC	CASRHSGPGLEQYF	TRBV28	TRBJ2-7	.	.
TGCGCCAGCAGCGCACGAGCTGGGGTCTTGGTGGATACGCAGTATTTT	CASSARAGVLVDTQYF	TRBV5-1	TRBJ2-3	.	.
TGTGCCAGCAGGTGGGACTACCAGACCTACGAGCAGTACTTC	CASRWDYQTYEQYF	TRBV11-2	TRBJ2-7	TRBD2	.
TGTGCCAGCAGCTTGCACACCTGGTACTATGGCTACACCTTC	CASSLHTWYYGYTF	TRBV5-5	TRBJ1-2	.	few
TGTGCCAGCAGCTTATCTTCCAGGGCCAATGAGCAGTTCTTC	CASSLSSRANEQFF	TRBV7-3	TRBJ2-1	.	many
TGTGCCAGCAACTCCGATGGGGGCAATCAGCCCCAGCATTTT	CASNSDGGNQPQHF	TRBV5-6	TRBJ1-5	.	.
TGCAGTGCTCTCAGCCCAGCGGGAGGGTACGAGCAGTACTTC	CSALSPAGGYEQYF	TRBV20-1	TRBJ2-7	TRBD2	.
TGTGCCAGCAAGGCGGGACAGGGGAACGAGCAGTACTTC	CASKAGQGNEQYF	TRBV2	TRBJ2-7	TRBD1	many
TGCGCCAGCAGCTTGGGGGCTAGCGGAAGGACAGATACGCAGTATTTT	CASSLGASGRTDTQYF	TRBV5-1	TRBJ2-3	TRBD2	many
TGTGCCAGCAGCTCGGGGACTAGCCGGAATGAGCAGTTCTTC	CASSSGTSRNEQFF	TRBV7-9	TRBJ2-1	TRBD2	.
TGTGCCAGCAGTTTCACAGGCTACGAGCAGTACTTC	CASSFTGYEQYF	TRBV7-9	TRBJ2-7	.	many
TGTGCCAGCAGCTCCAGGGATGAGCAGTTCTTC	CASSSRDEQFF	TRBV7-9	TRBJ2-1	.	many
TGTGCCACCAGCAGAGGGACACCAATCTCCGAGCAGTACTTC	CATSRGTPISEQYF	TRBV15	TRBJ2-7	.	medium-sized
TGTGCCAGCAGTCCACAGGGGGCGGCTCAGCCCCAGCATTTT	CASSPQGAAQPQHF	TRBV12-3/TRBV12-4	TRBJ1-5	TRBD1	many
TGTGCCAGCAGCCCGACAGGACTTGAAGCTTTCTTT	CASSPTGLEAFF	TRBV7-2	TRBJ1-1	.	.
TGTGCCAGCAGCTTAGAATCCGCAGGGGCTAAATCACCCCTCCACTTT	CASSLESAGAKSPLHF	TRBV7-9	TRBJ1-6	.	medium-sized
TGTGCCAGCAGAGGAGGGGGCAGCACAGATACGCAGTATTTT	CASRGGGSTDTQYF	TRBV2	TRBJ2-3	.	.
TGTGCCAGCAGCTTAGCGCCCAGGGAGGGCACCGGGGAGCTGTTTTTT	CASSLAPREGTGELFF	TRBV7-8	TRBJ2-2	TRBD2	few